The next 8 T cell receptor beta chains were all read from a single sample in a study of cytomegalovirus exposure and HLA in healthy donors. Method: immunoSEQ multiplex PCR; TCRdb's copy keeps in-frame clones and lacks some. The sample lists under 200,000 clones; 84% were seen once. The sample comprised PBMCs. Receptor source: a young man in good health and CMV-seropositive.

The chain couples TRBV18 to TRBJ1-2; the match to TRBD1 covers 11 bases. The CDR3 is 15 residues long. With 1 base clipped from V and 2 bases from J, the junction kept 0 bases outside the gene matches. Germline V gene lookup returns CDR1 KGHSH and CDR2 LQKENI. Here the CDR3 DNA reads TGTGCCAGCTCACCACGGGACAGGGGGAACTATGGCTACACCTTC. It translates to CASSPRDRGNYGYTF.

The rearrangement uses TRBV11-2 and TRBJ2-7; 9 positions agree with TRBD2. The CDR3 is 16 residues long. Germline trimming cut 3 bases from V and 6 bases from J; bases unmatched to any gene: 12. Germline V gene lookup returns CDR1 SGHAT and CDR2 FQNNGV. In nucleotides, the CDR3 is TGTGCCAGCAGCTTGCGGGGCGGGGGGGAGGGCCTCGAGCAGTACTTC. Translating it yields CASSLRGGGEGLEQYF. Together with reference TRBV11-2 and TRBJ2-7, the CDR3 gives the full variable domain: EAGVAQSPRYKIIEKRQSVAFWCNPISGHATLYWYQQILGQGPKLLIQFQNNGVVDDSQLPKDRFSAERLKGVDSTLKIQPAKLEDSAVYLCASSLRGGGEGLEQYFGPGTRLTVT.

The CDR3 DNA sequence: TGTGCCAGCAGCTTTAGACGGGATTTTGGAGAGACCACTGAAGCTTTCTTT. Amino acids: CASSFRRDFGETTEAFF. The chain combines TRBV5-6 with TRBJ1-1, with no clear D. Germline V gene data show CDR1 as SGHDT and CDR2 as YYEEEE. The CDR3 runs to 17 residues. The V end lost 2 bases, the J end lost 4 bases, and 21 bases lay between the germline ends. The complete variable domain, with remaining parts taken from reference TRBV5-6 and TRBJ1-1, reads DAGVTQSPTHLIKTRGQQVTLRCSPKSGHDTVSWYQQALGQGPQFIFQYYEEEERQRGNFPDRFSGHQFPNYSSELNVNALLLGDSALYLCASSFRRDFGETTEAFFGQGTRLTVV.

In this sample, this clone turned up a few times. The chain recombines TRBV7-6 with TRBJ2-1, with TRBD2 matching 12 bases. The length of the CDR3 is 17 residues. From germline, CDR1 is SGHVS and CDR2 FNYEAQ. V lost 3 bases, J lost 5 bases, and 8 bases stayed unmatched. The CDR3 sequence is CASSLSTSGGINNEQFF. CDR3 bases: TGTGCCAGCAGCTTGTCGACTAGCGGGGGAATTAACAATGAGCAGTTCTTC.

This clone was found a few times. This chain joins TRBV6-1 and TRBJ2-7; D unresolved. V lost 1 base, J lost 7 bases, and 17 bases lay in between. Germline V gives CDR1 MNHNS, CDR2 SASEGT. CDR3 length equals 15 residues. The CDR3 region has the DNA TGTGCCAGCAGTGAAGAATTAGCCACCGCTTTAGAGCAGTACTTC. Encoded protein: CASSEELATALEQYF.

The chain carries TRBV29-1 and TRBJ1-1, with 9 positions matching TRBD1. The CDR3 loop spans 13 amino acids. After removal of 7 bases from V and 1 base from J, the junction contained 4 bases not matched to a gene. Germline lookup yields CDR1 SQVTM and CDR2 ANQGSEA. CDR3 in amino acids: CSGATGGNTEAFF. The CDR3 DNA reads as TGCAGCGGGGCGACAGGGGGGAACACTGAAGCTTTCTTT.

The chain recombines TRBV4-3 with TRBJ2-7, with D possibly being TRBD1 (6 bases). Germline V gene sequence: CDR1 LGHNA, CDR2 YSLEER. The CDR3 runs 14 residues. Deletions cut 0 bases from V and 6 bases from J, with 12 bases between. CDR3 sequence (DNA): TGCGCCAGCAGCCAAGATCCAGAAGGGGGCGAGCAGTACTTC. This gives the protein CASSQDPEGGEQYF.

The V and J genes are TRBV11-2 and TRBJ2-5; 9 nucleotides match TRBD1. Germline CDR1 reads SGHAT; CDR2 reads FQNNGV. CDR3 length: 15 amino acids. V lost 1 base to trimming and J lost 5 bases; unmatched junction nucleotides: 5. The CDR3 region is CASSLGDRDMETQYF. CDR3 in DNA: TGTGCCAGCAGCTTAGGGGACAGGGACATGGAGACCCAGTACTTC.